This is a list of T cell receptor beta chains from one sample in a study of early T cells in non-severe SARS-CoV-2 infection. TCRdb fed the 5' RACE reads into MiXCR, producing one record per CDR3 protein. The sample yields under 70,000 distinct CDR3 sequences, about 13% seen once. The material sequenced was whole blood, taken at baseline. These receptor sequences come from an adult who was a healthcare worker with PCR-confirmed SARS-CoV-2 infection or an uninfected control (not recorded which). The CDR3 runs from the conserved cysteine through the conserved F or W. D genes are given only for firm matches. Clone size is not always given. Where it is, it says once, few, many or a class for expanded clones.

clone_size,j_call,v_call,d_call,cdr3_nt,cdr3_aa
few,TRBJ2-7,TRBV7-9,NA,TGTGCCAGCAGCCACGACTACTCCTACGAGCAGTACTTC,CASSHDYSYEQYF
few,TRBJ1-1,TRBV6-2/TRBV6-3,NA,TGTGCCAGCAGTTACGGGACCGCCTTGCAAGCTTTCTTT,CASSYGTALQAFF
many,TRBJ2-7,TRBV19,NA,TGTGCCAGTAGTATAGCGCCGGGCCTTGAGGAGTACTTC,CASSIAPGLEEYF
few,TRBJ2-5,TRBV7-7,NA,TGTGCCAGCAGCTCCGTACAGGGAAGCGAGACCCAGTACTTC,CASSSVQGSETQYF
few,TRBJ1-6,TRBV7-2,NA,TGTGCCAGCAGCTGGGACGGAAATTCACCCCTCCACTTT,CASSWDGNSPLHF
NA,TRBJ2-1,TRBV20-1,TRBD2,TGCAGTGCTCGATCGACTAGCGGGAGCGCTTACAATGAGCAGTTCTTC,CSARSTSGSAYNEQFF
few,TRBJ2-7,TRBV29-1,NA,TGCAGCGTTGAAGAACCGGGACGGTTGTCCTACGAGCAGTACTTC,CSVEEPGRLSYEQYF
many,TRBJ2-3,TRBV9,NA,TGTGCCAGCAGCGGGGGTACGCAGTATTTT,CASSGGTQYF
NA,TRBJ1-1,TRBV27,TRBD1,TGTGCCAGCAGCCGGGGGACAGGGCTCATGAACACTGAAGCTTTCTTT,CASSRGTGLMNTEAFF
many,TRBJ2-5,TRBV12-3/TRBV12-4,NA,TGTGCCAGCAGTTCTGTGATGGGGGGATCCGAGACCCAGTACTTC,CASSSVMGGSETQYF
few,TRBJ1-1,TRBV19,NA,TGTGCCAGTAGTATCGATGGTACAGCAGCCCTCGGCACTGAAGCTTTCTTT,CASSIDGTAALGTEAFF
few,TRBJ2-7,TRBV5-1,NA,TGCGCCAGCAGCTTGGGGGGGCAGGCCATCTACGAGCAGTACTTC,CASSLGGQAIYEQYF
many,TRBJ2-3,TRBV27,NA,TGTGCCAGCAGTTTAGGGACCAACACAGATACGCAGTATTTT,CASSLGTNTDTQYF
few,TRBJ2-5,TRBV11-2,NA,TGTGCCAGCTTTCGACCTCCGGGGTCTCAAGAGACCCAGTACTTC,CASFRPPGSQETQYF
NA,TRBJ2-5,TRBV6-6,TRBD2,TGTGCCAGCAGTTATACTAGCGGGAAAGAGACCCAGTACTTC,CASSYTSGKETQYF
NA,TRBJ2-7,TRBV20-1,NA,TGCAGTGCTAAGAGGTGGACATCCACTTACGAGCAGTACTTC,CSAKRWTSTYEQYF
many,TRBJ1-1,TRBV18,NA,TGTGCCAGCTCCTCGCAACCGAACACTGAAGCTTTCTTT,CASSSQPNTEAFF
few,TRBJ2-5,TRBV6-6,TRBD2,TGTGCCAGCAGTGCATCTAGCGGGGGTTTAGAGACCCAGTACTTC,CASSASSGGLETQYF
NA,TRBJ1-1,TRBV24-1,NA,TGTGCCACCAGTGGGCAGGGAATGAACACTGAAGCTTTCTTT,CATSGQGMNTEAFF
NA,TRBJ2-7,TRBV11-1,NA,TGTGCCAGCAGCTTCGACTCCGAGCAGTACTTC,CASSFDSEQYF
NA,TRBJ2-2,TRBV12-3/TRBV12-4,TRBD2,TGTGCCAGCAGTTTTCTAGCGGGCGGCACCGGGGAGCTGTTTTTT,CASSFLAGGTGELFF
NA,TRBJ2-6,TRBV5-5,TRBD1,TGTGCCAGCAGCCCCCGGGACAGTGTGGCTGGGGCCAACGTCCTGACTTTC,CASSPRDSVAGANVLTF
few,TRBJ2-1,TRBV11-3,NA,TGTGCCAGCAGCCCCCCCGGGGGCAGGGGCTACAATGAGCAGTTCTTC,CASSPPGGRGYNEQFF
many,TRBJ2-3,TRBV9,TRBD1,TGTGCCAGCAGCGTAACAGGGGCGAGGACAGATACGCAGTATTTT,CASSVTGARTDTQYF
few,TRBJ2-7,TRBV11-2,NA,TGTGCCAGCAGCTTAGCAGGGCTGGGCGTCTACGAGCAGTACTTC,CASSLAGLGVYEQYF
once,TRBJ2-3,TRBV5-8,NA,TGTGCCAGCAGCTTGGGCCGACGAAGCACAGATACGCAGTATTTT,CASSLGRRSTDTQYF
few,TRBJ2-2,TRBV25-1,NA,TGTGCCAGCACCGGGGGCGCCGGGGAGCTGTTTTTT,CASTGGAGELFF
NA,TRBJ1-1,TRBV4-3,NA,TGCGCCAGCAGCCAAGAATGGGCCAGGGGAGGCACTGAAGCTTTCTTT,CASSQEWARGGTEAFF
few,TRBJ2-3,TRBV7-2,NA,TGTGCCAGCAGCCCCGCCACAGATACGCAGTATTTT,CASSPATDTQYF
NA,TRBJ2-4,TRBV7-9,TRBD1,TGTGCCAGCAGCAGAATGACAGGGGCGCTCACCCTAGGAGCCAAAAACATTCAGTACTTC,CASSRMTGALTLGAKNIQYF
few,TRBJ1-2,TRBV4-1,NA,TGCGCCAGCAGCCAAGGAGTCAGTGGGGGTGGCTATGGCTACACCTTC,CASSQGVSGGGYGYTF
few,TRBJ2-7,TRBV7-2,TRBD1,TGTGCCAGCAGCTTAGCCCCCTCCGGGACAGTCCTTCGCTACGAGCAGTACTTC,CASSLAPSGTVLRYEQYF
NA,TRBJ2-3,TRBV6-1,TRBD1,TGTGCCAGCAGTGTGGGCTCAGGGGGAGATACGCAGTATTTT,CASSVGSGGDTQYF
NA,TRBJ2-3,TRBV4-1,NA,TGCGCCAGCAGCCAAGATACTAGCTGGGATACGCAGTATTTT,CASSQDTSWDTQYF
NA,TRBJ2-7,TRBV20-1,NA,TGCAGTGCTAGAGAGGCTGGAACCTACGAGCAGTACTTC,CSAREAGTYEQYF
NA,TRBJ1-3,TRBV29-1,NA,TGCAGCGTCGGTGGAGGGGCTGGAAACACCATATATTTT,CSVGGGAGNTIYF
few,TRBJ1-2,TRBV6-1,NA,TGTGCCAGCACCCCGAGGGCAGGGATCTATGGCTACACCTTC,CASTPRAGIYGYTF
many,TRBJ2-5,TRBV28,NA,TGTGCCAGCGGGCGTTCTGGCTTC,CASGRSGF
NA,TRBJ1-1,TRBV18,NA,TGTGCCAGCTCACCAACGAACACTGAAGCTTTCTTT,CASSPTNTEAFF
NA,TRBJ1-2,TRBV7-9,NA,TGTGCCAGCAGCGGTAGTTTCAGCAGGGGAATCTATGGCTACACCTTC,CASSGSFSRGIYGYTF
NA,TRBJ2-7,TRBV21-1,NA,TGTGCCAGCAGCAAAGGGACTAGCGGGAGAGGGACCTACGAGCAGTACTTC,CASSKGTSGRGTYEQYF